This T cell receptor (beta chain) was obtained from a study of PD-1 blockade in classical Hodgkin lymphoma. Study-level findings and limits: The baseline diversity of complete responders showed similarity to that of newly diagnosed patients. Healthy donors reportedly exceeded newly diagnosed patients in baseline TCR diversity.

For this clone: The antigen is unknown.

Deletions cut 0 bases from V and 4 bases from J, with 4 bases between. The CDR3 covers 12 residues. CDR1 and CDR2 (germline): SGHNT, YENEEA. Indicated time point: cycle 4 day 1 (C4D1), after less than seven weeks of nivolumab. Autologous stem cell transplantation was followed by relapse in every patient, and brentuximab vedotin exposure varied. Some clones are missing from TCRdb's copy, which holds only in-frame ones; the method was immunoSEQ multiplex PCR. The data contain tens of thousands of clones, roughly 73% of them singletons. The chain links TRBV11-3 to TRBJ2-7; no clear D. The TCR sequence derives from a human donor with classical Hodgkin lymphoma. The sequencing used peripheral blood mononuclear cells (PBMCs), collected before the fourth cycle of nivolumab. The CDR3 here is CASSLDGYEQYF. The CDR3 nucleotides read TGTGCCAGCAGCTTAGACGGATACGAGCAGTACTTC.